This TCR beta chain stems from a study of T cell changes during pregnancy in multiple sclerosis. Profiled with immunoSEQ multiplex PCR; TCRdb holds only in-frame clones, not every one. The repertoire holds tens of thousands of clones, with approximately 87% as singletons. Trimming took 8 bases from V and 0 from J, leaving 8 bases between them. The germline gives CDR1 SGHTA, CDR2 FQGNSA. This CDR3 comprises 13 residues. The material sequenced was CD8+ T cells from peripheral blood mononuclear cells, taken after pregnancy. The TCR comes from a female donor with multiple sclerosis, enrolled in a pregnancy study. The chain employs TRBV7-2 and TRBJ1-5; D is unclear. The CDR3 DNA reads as TGTGCCAGCGCGGTAAATAGCAATCAGCCCCAGCATTTT. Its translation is CASAVNSNQPQHF.